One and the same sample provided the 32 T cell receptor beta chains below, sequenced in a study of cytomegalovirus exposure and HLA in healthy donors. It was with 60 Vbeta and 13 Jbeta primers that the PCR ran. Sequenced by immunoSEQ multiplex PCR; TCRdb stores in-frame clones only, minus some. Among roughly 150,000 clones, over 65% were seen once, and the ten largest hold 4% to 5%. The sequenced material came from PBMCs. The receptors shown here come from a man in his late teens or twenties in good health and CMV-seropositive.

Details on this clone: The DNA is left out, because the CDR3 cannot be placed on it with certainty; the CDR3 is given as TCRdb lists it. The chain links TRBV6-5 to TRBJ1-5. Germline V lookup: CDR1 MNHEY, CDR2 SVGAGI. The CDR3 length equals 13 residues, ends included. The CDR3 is CASSSSGNQPQHF.

The CDR3 sequence: CASKLGDASTDTQYF. The CDR3 bases are TGTGCCAGCAAATTGGGAGATGCTAGCACAGATACGCAGTATTTT. The chain links TRBV2 to TRBJ2-3; possible D gene TRBD2, 5 bases. The length of the CDR3 is 15 residues. Trimming removed 7 bases at V and 0 bases at J, with 14 bases between. Germline values: CDR1 SNHLY, CDR2 FYNNEI.

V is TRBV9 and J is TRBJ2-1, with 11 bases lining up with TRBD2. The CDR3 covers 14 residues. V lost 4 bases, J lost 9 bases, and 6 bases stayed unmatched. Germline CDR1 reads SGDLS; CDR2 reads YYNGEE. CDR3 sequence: CASSLLAGGVEQFF. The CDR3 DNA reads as TGTGCCAGCAGCCTTTTAGCGGGGGGGGTTGAGCAGTTCTTC.

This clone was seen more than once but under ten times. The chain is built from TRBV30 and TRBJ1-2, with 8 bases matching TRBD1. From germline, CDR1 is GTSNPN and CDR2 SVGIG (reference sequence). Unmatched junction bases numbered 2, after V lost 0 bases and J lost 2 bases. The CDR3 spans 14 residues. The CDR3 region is CAWSVDRGNYGYTF. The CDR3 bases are TGTGCCTGGAGTGTCGACAGGGGCAACTATGGCTACACCTTC.

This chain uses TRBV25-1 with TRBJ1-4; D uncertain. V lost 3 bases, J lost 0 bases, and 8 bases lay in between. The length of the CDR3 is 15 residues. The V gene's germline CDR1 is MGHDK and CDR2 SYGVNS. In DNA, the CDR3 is TGTGCCAGCAGTGACTACGGGGCAACTAATGAAAAACTGTTTTTT. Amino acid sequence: CASSDYGATNEKLFF.

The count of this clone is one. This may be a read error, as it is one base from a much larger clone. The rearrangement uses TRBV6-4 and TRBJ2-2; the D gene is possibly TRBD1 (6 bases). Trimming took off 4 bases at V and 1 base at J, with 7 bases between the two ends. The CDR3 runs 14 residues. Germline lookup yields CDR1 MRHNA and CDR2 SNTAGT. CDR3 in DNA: TGTGCCAGCAGTGCGACAGGGAACACCGGGGAGCTGTTTTTT. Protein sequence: CASSATGNTGELFF.

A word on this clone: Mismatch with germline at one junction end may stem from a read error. Here the CDR3 reads CASSQTPGTEEHF. The CDR3 DNA follows: TGTGCCAGCAGCCAAACTCCCGGGACAGAGGAGCATTTT. The chain recombines TRBV4-2 with TRBJ1-3, with 7 bases that match TRBD1. The germline V gene has CDR1 LGHNA and CDR2 YNFKEQ. The CDR3 totals 13 residues.

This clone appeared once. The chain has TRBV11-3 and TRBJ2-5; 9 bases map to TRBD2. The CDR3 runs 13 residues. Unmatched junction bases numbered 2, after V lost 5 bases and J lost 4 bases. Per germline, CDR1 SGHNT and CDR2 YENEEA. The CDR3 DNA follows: TGTGCCAGCAGCCCAGCGGGAGGAGAGACCCAGTACTTC. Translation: CASSPAGGETQYF.

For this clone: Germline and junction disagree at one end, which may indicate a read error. The CDR3 nucleotides are TGCAGCGTTGATTACTTGAACGCTGAAGATTTCTTT. This encodes CSVDYLNAEDFF. The gene calls are TRBV29-1 and TRBJ1-1; D remains ambiguous. Germline CDR1 is SQVTM and CDR2 is ANQGSEA. The CDR3 is 12 residues long.

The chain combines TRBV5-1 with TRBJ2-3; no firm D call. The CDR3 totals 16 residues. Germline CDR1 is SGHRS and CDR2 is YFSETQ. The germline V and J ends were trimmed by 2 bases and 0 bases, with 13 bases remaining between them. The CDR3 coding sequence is TGCGCCAGCAGCTTAACAGCTTCTACTAGCACAGATACGCAGTATTTT. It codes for CASSLTASTSTDTQYF.

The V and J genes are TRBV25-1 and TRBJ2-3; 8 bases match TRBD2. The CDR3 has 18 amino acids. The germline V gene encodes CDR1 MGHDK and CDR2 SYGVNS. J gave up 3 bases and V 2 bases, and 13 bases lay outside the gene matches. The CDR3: CASSELDSGGWLTDTQYF. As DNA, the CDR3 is TGTGCCAGCAGTGAACTTGACTCGGGAGGGTGGTTGACAGATACGCAGTATTTT.

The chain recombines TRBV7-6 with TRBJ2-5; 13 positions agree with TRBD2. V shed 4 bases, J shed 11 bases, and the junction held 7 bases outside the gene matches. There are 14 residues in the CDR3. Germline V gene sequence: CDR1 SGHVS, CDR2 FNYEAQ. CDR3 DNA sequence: TGTGCCAGCAGCTCCCGGACTAGCGGGGGAGATCAGTACTTC. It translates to CASSSRTSGGDQYF.

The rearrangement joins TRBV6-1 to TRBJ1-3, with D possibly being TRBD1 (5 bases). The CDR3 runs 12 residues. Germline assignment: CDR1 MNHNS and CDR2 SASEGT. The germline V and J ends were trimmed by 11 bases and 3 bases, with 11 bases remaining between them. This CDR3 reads CAGGTDGNTIYF. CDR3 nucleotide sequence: TGTGCCGGCGGGACGGATGGAAACACCATATATTTT.

The CDR3, as DNA: TGTGCCAGCAGTGAAGCGCACCAGGGGGCTGATAAAGCTTTCTTT. Its protein product is CASSEAHQGADKAFF. The chain carries TRBV6-1 and TRBJ1-1; TRBD1 matches 8 bases. CDR1 and CDR2 (germline): MNHNS, SASEGT. The CDR3 length is 15 residues. The V gene end was trimmed by 0 bases and the J gene end by 9 bases; junction bases not matched to a gene: 9.

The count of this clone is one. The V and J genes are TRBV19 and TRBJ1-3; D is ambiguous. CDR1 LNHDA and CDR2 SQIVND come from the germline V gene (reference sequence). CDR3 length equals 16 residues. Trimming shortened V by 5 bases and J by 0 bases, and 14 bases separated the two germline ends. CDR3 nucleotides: TGTGCCAGTAGTCCCTTCGTTGGCCACTCTGGAAACACCATATATTTT. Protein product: CASSPFVGHSGNTIYF.

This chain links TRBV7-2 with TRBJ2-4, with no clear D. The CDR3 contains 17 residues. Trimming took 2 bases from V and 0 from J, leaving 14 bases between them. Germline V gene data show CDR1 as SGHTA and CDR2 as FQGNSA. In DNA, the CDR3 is TGTGCCAGCAGCTTAAACCCCGTCAGGCTAGCCAAAAACATTCAGTACTTC. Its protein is CASSLNPVRLAKNIQYF.

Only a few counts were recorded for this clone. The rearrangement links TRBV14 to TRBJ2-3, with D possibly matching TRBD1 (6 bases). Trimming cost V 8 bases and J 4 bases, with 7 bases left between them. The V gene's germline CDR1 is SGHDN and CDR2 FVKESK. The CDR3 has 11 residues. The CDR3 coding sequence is TGTGCCAGCGGACAGTCAGATACGCAGTATTTT. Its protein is CASGQSDTQYF.

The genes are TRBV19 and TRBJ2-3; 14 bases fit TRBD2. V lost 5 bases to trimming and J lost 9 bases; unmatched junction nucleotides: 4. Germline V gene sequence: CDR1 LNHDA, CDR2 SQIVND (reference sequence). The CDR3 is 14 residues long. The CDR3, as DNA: TGTGCCAGTAGTGTGACTAGCGGGAGGGAGACGCAGTATTTT. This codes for CASSVTSGRETQYF.

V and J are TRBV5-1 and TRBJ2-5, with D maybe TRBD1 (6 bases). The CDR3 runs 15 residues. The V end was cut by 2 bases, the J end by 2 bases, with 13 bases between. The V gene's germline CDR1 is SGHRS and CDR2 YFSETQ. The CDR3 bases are TGCGCCAGCAGCTTTGAAGGACAGAAACAAGAGACCCAGTACTTC. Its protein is CASSFEGQKQETQYF.

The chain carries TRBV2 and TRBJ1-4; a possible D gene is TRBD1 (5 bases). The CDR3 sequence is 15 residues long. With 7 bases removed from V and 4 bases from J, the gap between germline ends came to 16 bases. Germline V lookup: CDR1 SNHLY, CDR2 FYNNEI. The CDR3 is CASKGQGSGNEKLFF. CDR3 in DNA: TGTGCCAGCAAAGGGCAGGGCTCGGGTAATGAAAAACTGTTTTTT.

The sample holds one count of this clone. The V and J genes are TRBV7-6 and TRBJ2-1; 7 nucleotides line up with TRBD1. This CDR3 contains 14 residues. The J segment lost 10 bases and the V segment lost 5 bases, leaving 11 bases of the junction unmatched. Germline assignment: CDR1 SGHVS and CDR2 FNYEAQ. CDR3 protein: CASSGRQGVGEQFF. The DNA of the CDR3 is TGTGCCAGCAGCGGACGACAGGGTGTCGGGGAGCAGTTCTTC. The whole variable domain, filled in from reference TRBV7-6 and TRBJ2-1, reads GAGVSQSPRYKVTKRGQDVALRCDPISGHVSLYWYRQALGQGPEFLTYFNYEAQQDKSGLPNDRFSAERPEGSISTLTIQRTEQRDSAMYRCASSGRQGVGEQFFGPGTRLTVL.

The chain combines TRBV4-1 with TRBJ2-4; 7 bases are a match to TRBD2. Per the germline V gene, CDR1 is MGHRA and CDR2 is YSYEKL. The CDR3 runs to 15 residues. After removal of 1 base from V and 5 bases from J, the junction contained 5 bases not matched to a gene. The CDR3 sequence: CASSQVRAGENIQYF. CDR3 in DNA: TGCGCCAGCAGCCAAGTCAGGGCGGGGGAAAACATTCAGTACTTC.

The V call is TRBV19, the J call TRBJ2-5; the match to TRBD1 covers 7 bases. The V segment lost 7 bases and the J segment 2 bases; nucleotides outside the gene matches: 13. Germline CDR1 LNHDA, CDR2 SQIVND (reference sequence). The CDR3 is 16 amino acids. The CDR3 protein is CASNLKWDSRQETQYF. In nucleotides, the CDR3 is TGTGCCAGTAACCTAAAGTGGGACAGCAGACAAGAGACCCAGTACTTC.

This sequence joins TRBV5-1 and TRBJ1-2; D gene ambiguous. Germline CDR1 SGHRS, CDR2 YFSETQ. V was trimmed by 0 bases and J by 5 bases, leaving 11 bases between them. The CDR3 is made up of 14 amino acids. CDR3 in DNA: TGCGCCAGCAGCTTGGTATCTGAACTTTATGGCTACACCTTC. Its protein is CASSLVSELYGYTF.

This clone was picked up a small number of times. This CDR3 is CASSRGQTYEQYV. CDR3 coding DNA: TGTGCCAGCAGCCGGGGACAGACCTACGAGCAGTACGTC. The chain has TRBV5-6 and TRBJ2-7; 7 bases agree with TRBD1. The CDR3 has 13 residues. The germline V gene has CDR1 SGHDT and CDR2 YYEEEE. The junction had 3 bases not matched to a gene; V was cut back by 4 bases and J by 2 bases.

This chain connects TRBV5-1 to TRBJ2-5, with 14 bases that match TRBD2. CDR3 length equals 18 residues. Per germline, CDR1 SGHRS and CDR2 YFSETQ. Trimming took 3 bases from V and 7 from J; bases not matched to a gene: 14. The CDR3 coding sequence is TGCGCCAGCAGCTGGGGTTGGCCGGGACTAGCGGGAGATCGGACCCAGTACTTC. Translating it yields CASSWGWPGLAGDRTQYF.

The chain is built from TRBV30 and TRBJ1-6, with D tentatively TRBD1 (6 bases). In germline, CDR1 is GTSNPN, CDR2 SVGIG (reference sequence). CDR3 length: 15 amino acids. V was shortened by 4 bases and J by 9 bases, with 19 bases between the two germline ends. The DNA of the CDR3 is TGTGCCTGGAATAGGGGGAGCCAGGGTCGTTCACCCCTCCACTTT. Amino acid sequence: CAWNRGSQGRSPLHF.

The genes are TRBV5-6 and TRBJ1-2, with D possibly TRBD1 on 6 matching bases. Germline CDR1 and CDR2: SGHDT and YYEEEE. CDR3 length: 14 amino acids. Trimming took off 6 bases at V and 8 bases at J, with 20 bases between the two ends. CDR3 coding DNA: TGTGCCAGCACCTTCCCCGGGACACCGGGGGGCTACACCTTC. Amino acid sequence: CASTFPGTPGGYTF.

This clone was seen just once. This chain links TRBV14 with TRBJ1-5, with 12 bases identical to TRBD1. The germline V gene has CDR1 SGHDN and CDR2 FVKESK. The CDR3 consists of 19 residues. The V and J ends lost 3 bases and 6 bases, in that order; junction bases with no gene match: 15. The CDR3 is CASSHRGTGGSPLFQPQHF. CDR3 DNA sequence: TGTGCCAGCAGCCACCGAGGGACAGGGGGCAGTCCGCTTTTTCAGCCCCAGCATTTT.

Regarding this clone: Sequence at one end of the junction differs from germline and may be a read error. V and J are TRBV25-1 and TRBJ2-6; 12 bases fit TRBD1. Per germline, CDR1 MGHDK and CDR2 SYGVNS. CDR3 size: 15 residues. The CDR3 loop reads CASGTGGSGVNVLTF. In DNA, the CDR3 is TGTGCCAGCGGGACAGGGGGCTCTGGGGTCAACGTCCTGACTTTC.

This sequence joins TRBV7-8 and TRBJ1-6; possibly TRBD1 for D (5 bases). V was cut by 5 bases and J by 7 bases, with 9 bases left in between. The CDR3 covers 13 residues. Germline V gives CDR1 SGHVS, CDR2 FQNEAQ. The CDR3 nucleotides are TGTGCCAGCAGCACAGACAGAAATTCACCCCTCCACTTT. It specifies CASSTDRNSPLHF.

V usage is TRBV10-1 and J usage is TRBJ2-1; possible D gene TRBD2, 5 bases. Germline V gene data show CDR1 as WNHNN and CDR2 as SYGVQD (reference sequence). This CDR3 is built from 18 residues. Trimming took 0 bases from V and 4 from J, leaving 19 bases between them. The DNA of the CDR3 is TGCGCCAGCAGTGAGTCATATGGGTGGGGAGTGTGGTACAATGAGCAGTTCTTC. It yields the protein CASSESYGWGVWYNEQFF.